This T cell receptor (beta chain) appears in the sequencing data of a study of blood T cell repertoires in COVID-19 (TCRdb year 2020). About the study as a whole: Samples from collaborators originated in the United States, Italy and Spain and spanned both the acute and convalescent phases of COVID-19. The material from the prospective study consisted of cDNA or gDNA derived from T cells, B-cell-depleted T cells, or PBMCs. The dataset comprised deeply sampled blood TCRbeta repertoires from subjects exposed to, actively infected with, or recovered from COVID-19. The repertoires were released in a freely available public database meant as a resource for research on the immune response to SARS-CoV-2. The samples were drawn from two sources: the first 160 participants of the ongoing ImmuneRACE study, and 1,200 or so subjects contributed by 6 global collaborators. A de-identified subject ID, COVID-19 status, age in years and sex were almost always included in the sample metadata. Where available, HLA class I and class II types were taken from metadata supplied by the sample provider and were not determined by assay-based typing.

TCRbeta CDR3 regions were amplified from genomic DNA using the immunoSEQ Assay, a bias-controlled multiplex PCR. The source study handled its data this way. The number of nucleated cells in each sample was estimated from the amplification of reference gene primers within the assay. To quantify the absolute abundance of each unique TCRbeta CDR3 rearrangement, sequence reads were collapsed and filtered. For each sample, productive Simpson clonality was calculated as the square root of Simpson's diversity index over productive rearrangements. TCRdb holds this immuneACCESS table with in-frame rearrangements only. Some clones are missing; in checked studies, unresolved V genes explain under half, and the rest has no known cause. V and J calls and clone size follow that table, whereas D and trimming were derived from the DNA. For this sample there are about 140,000 clones; roughly 80% appear just once. The ten largest clones add up to more than 5% of the sample.

As to this clone: What antigen it recognizes has not been identified. No base quality information exists; no much larger clone differs at one position.

Enrolling through a virtual design, the prospective study's participants ranged in age from about 18 to 100 years and lived across approximately 25 United States geographic areas. To assign participants to cohorts, the prospective study relied on clinical history that participants themselves reported in a screening survey and a study questionnaire. ImmuneRACE Cohort 3 recovered participants were defined by two consecutive negative NP/OP PCR tests, healthcare professional clearance, or symptom resolution. Each participant in the prospective study had whole blood, serum and a nasopharyngeal or oropharyngeal swab collected by mobile phlebotomists. Additional blood draws and questionnaires over an approximately 2-month period could optionally be provided by prospective study participants. Before DNA extraction, blood samples from the prospective study were shipped at room temperature or frozen. The CDR1 and CDR2 encoded by the germline V gene (reference sequence) are SGHKS and YYEKEE. Trimmed from V: 3 bases; trimmed from J: 6 bases; junction bases lacking a gene match: 9. CDR3 length: 16 amino acids, cysteine to phenylalanine. Only CDR3 DNA remains: 48 bases, in frame from the first base.

General conclusions and limits of the study: The amount of clinical and demographic metadata varied by source and participant and was provided uncurated.

The rearranged segments are TRBV5-5 and TRBJ2-3; TRBD2 fits 11 bases in the junction. This clonotype originated in a woman in her thirties or forties who had recovered from COVID-19. The sample taken for sequencing was PBMCs or T cells enriched from blood (not recorded which). The nucleotides are TGTGCCAGCAGCTCTCCACTAGCGGGAGTTTTGGATACGCAGTATTTT. The resulting protein is CASSSPLAGVLDTQYF.